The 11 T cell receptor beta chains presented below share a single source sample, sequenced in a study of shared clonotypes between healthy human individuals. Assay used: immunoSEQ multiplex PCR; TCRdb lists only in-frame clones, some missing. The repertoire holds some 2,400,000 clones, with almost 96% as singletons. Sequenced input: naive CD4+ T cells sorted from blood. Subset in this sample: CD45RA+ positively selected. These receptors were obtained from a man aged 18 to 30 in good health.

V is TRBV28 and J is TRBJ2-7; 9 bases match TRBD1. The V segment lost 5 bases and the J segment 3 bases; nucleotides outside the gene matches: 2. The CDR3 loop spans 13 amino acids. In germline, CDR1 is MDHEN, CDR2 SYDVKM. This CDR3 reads CASSRQGGYEQYF. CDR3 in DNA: TGTGCCAGCAGTCGACAGGGGGGCTACGAGCAGTACTTC.

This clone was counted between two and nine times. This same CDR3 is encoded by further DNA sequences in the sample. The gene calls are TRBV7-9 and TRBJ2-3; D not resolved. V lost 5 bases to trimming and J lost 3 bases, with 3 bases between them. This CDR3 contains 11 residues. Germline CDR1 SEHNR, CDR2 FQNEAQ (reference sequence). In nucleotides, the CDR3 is TGTGCCAGCAGCCGTACAGATACGCAGTATTTT. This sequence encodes CASSRTDTQYF.

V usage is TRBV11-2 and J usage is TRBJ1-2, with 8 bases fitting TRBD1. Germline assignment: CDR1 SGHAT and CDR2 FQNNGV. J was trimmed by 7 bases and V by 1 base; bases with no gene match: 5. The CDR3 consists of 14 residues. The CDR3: CASSLAGGGLGYTF. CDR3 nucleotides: TGTGCCAGCAGCTTAGCAGGGGGCGGCCTTGGCTACACCTTC.

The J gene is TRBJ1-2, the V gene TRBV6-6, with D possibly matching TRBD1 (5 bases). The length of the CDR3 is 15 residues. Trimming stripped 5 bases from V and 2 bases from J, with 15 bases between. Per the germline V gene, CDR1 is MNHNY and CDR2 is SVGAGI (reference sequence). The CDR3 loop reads CASSSSRGVNYGYTF. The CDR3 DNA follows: TGTGCCAGCAGTAGTAGTAGAGGGGTAAACTATGGCTACACCTTC.

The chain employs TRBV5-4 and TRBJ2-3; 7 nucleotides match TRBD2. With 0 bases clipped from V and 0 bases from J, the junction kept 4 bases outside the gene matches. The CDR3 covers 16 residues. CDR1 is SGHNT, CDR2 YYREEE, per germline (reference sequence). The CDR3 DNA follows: TGTGCCAGCAGCTTGGTAGGTAGCGGGAGCACAGATACGCAGTATTTT. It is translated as CASSLVGSGSTDTQYF.

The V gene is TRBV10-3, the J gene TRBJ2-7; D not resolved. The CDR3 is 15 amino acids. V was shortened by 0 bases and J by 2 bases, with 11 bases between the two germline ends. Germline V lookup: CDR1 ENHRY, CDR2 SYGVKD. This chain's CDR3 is CAISESTGRAYEQYF. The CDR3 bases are TGTGCCATCAGTGAGTCGACGGGTCGTGCCTACGAGCAGTACTTC.

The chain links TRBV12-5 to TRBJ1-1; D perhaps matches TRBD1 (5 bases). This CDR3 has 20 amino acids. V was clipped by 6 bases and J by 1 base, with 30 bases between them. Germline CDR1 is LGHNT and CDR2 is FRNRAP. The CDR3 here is CASGIALSGAGWPGNTEAFF. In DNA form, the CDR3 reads TGTGCTAGTGGCATTGCCCTCTCCGGGGCTGGTTGGCCAGGGAACACTGAAGCTTTCTTT.

The CDR3 bases are TGTGCCAGCAGTGAAGACGACAGAGGAAGGCTATTAGCCAAAAACATTCAGTACTTC. Residues: CASSEDDRGRLLAKNIQYF. The chain links TRBV6-1 to TRBJ2-4, with a tentative D call TRBD1 (5 bases). V was clipped by 1 base and J by 0 bases, with 19 bases between them. The CDR3 consists of 19 residues. CDR1 and CDR2 from the germline V gene are MNHNS and SASEGT.

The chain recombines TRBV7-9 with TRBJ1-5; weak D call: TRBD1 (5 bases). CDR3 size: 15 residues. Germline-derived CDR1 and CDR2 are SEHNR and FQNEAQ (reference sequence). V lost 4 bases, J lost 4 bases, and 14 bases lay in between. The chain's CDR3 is CASSSAGVSNQPQHF. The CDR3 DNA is TGTGCCAGCAGCTCCGCGGGGGTATCAAATCAGCCCCAGCATTTT.

The CDR3, as DNA: TGTGCCAGCAGCCAAGGGGTCCAGAGGCAAGAGACCCAGTACTTC. Protein product: CASSQGVQRQETQYF. The chain carries TRBV4-2 and TRBJ2-5; no clear D gene. This CDR3 spans 15 amino acids. Germline CDR1 LGHNA, CDR2 YNFKEQ. With 1 base removed from V and 2 bases from J, the gap between germline ends came to 11 bases.

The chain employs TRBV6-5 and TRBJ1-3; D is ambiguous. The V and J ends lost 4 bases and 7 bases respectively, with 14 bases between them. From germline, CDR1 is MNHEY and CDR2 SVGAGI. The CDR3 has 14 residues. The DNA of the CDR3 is TGTGCCAGCAGTTCCCTCTCCTCTTCCAACACCATATATTTT. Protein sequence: CASSSLSSSNTIYF.